This entry lists 21 T cell receptor beta chains sequenced from one sample in a study of blood T cells in healthy people across ages. Sample-barcoded 5' priming and a J-beta primer mix drove a second PCR of 7 to 11 cycles. Each CDR3 protein is one row after TCRdb ran MiXCR on the 5' RACE reads. The sample contains approximately 1,100,000 distinct CDR3 sequences, 35% to 50% of which appear only once. Sequencing was carried out using blood. The source is a woman in her sixties in good health.

This clonotype occurred many times. The rearrangement links TRBV4-1 to TRBJ2-3; 7 nucleotides align to TRBD2. The ends lost 3 bases at V and 9 bases at J; junction bases unmatched: 15. Looked up from germline, CDR1 is MGHRA and CDR2 is YSYEKL. The CDR3 is made up of 16 amino acids. CDR3: CASSHPVGRERATQYF. DNA of the CDR3: TGCGCCAGCAGCCATCCGGTTGGGCGGGAGAGAGCGACGCAGTATTTT.

The chain couples TRBV10-3 to TRBJ1-5; D is perhaps TRBD1 (6 bases). V lost 8 bases and J 2 bases, leaving 13 bases between the germline ends. CDR1 ENHRY and CDR2 SYGVKD come from the germline V gene. The CDR3 consists of 14 residues. The CDR3 loop is CAIGGSGGNQPQHF. CDR3 nucleotides: TGTGCCATCGGAGGGTCAGGGGGCAATCAGCCCCAGCATTTT.

This clonotype turned up a few times. Written as DNA, the CDR3 is TGTGCCAGCAGTGAATCGGGGCGGCCAAAAGAGACCCAGTACTTC. Its translation: CASSESGRPKETQYF. The chain links TRBV25-1 to TRBJ2-5; D possibly uses TRBD1 or TRBD2 (5 bases each). The CDR3 has 15 amino acids. The V end was cut by 1 base, the J end by 3 bases, with 12 bases between. Germline CDR1 reads MGHDK; CDR2 reads SYGVNS.

This clonotype has more than one count but fewer than ten. The V gene is TRBV9, the J gene TRBJ2-3, with D maybe TRBD2 (5 bases). The length of the CDR3 is 14 residues. Trimming took off 4 bases at V and 2 bases at J, with 11 bases between the two ends. CDR1 is SGDLS, CDR2 YYNGEE, per germline. The CDR3 bases are TGTGCCAGCAGCCCGTCCGACTACACAGATACGCAGTATTTT. This encodes CASSPSDYTDTQYF.

The chain joins TRBV3-1 to TRBJ2-7; 8 bases match TRBD1. The V gene's germline CDR1 is LGHDT and CDR2 YNNKEL (reference sequence). Losses at the gene ends were 1 base for V and 4 bases for J; bases not matched to a gene: 9. The length of the CDR3 is 16 residues. The CDR3 DNA is TGTGCCAGCAGCCAAGTAAAGGGGACAGGAGGGTACGAGCAGTACTTC. It is translated as CASSQVKGTGGYEQYF.

Many counts were recorded for this clonotype. The rearrangement uses TRBV5-1 and TRBJ2-3; D is uncertain. The ends were cut back, 1 base at V and 2 bases at J, with 5 bases in the middle. CDR3 size: 13 residues. From germline, CDR1 is SGHRS and CDR2 YFSETQ. In nucleotides, the CDR3 is TGCGCCAGCAGCTTGCATCTCACAGATACGCAGTATTTT. Its protein product is CASSLHLTDTQYF.

The genes are TRBV29-1 and TRBJ2-7; 10 bases match TRBD2. V gave up 7 bases and J gave up 0 bases; unmatched junction bases: 15. The germline V gene has CDR1 SQVTM and CDR2 ANQGSEA. CDR3 size: 17 residues. CDR3 residues: CSADSSGGGGSSYEQYF. The CDR3 DNA reads as TGCAGCGCTGATTCTAGCGGGGGAGGGGGGAGCTCCTACGAGCAGTACTTC.

This clonotype was detected many times. The gene calls are TRBV4-1 and TRBJ2-6; D is perhaps TRBD2 (5 bases). The germline CDR1 and CDR2 sequences are MGHRA and YSYEKL. There are 17 residues in the CDR3. Between the trimmed V and J ends, which lost 0 bases and 0 bases, there was a span of 9 bases. The CDR3 region is CASSQDVRGSGANVLTF. CDR3 DNA sequence: TGCGCCAGCAGCCAAGATGTACGGGGCTCTGGGGCCAACGTCCTGACTTTC.

The chain employs TRBV9 and TRBJ2-6, with D perhaps matching TRBD1 or TRBD2 (5 bases each). The CDR3 is 18 amino acids. Germline CDR1 and CDR2: SGDLS and YYNGEE. Deletions cut 3 bases from V and 3 bases from J, with 19 bases between. This CDR3 is CASSGRIQGADGANVLTF. The CDR3 bases are TGTGCCAGCAGCGGTCGAATCCAGGGAGCCGATGGGGCCAACGTCCTGACTTTC.

This chain uses TRBV12-3 or TRBV12-4 with TRBJ2-7; 7 bases agree with TRBD1. The CDR3 runs to 15 residues. V lost 2 bases to trimming and J lost 4 bases; unmatched junction nucleotides: 8. CDR3 region: CASSLIKGAVYEQYF. The CDR3 DNA follows: TGTGCCAGCAGTTTAATTAAGGGGGCCGTATACGAGCAGTACTTC.

This clonotype came up many times. This chain joins TRBV9 and TRBJ2-7, with 8 bases aligning to TRBD2. Looked up from germline, CDR1 is SGDLS and CDR2 is YYNGEE. J was trimmed by 6 bases and V by 4 bases; bases with no gene match: 9. This CDR3 comprises 14 residues. CDR3 in DNA: TGTGCCAGCAGCCCCAACAGCGGGAGAGGCGAGCAGTACTTC. Translated: CASSPNSGRGEQYF.

This chain connects TRBV11-2 to TRBJ2-5, with D hard to call. The germline V and J ends were trimmed by 2 bases and 11 bases, with 12 bases remaining between them. Germline V gene data show CDR1 as SGHAT and CDR2 as FQNNGV. The CDR3 runs 12 residues. CDR3 region: CASSLNGAEQYF. Written as DNA, the CDR3 is TGTGCCAGCAGCTTAAACGGTGCAGAGCAGTACTTC.

This chain joins TRBV9 and TRBJ2-1, with 10 positions matching TRBD2. J gave up 10 bases and V 1 base, and 8 bases lay outside the gene matches. This CDR3 contains 15 residues. Germline loops: CDR1 SGDLS, CDR2 YYNGEE. This chain's CDR3 is CASSVLPSGSGEQFF. The CDR3 nucleotides are TGTGCCAGCAGCGTATTACCTAGCGGGAGCGGAGAGCAGTTCTTC.

As for this clonotype: A junction end diverges from the germline sequence, so it may reflect a read error. The rearrangement links TRBV12-3 or TRBV12-4 to TRBJ2-3, with D perhaps matching TRBD2 (6 bases). CDR3 length: 15 amino acids. The chain's CDR3 is CATGGRTPSTNTQYF. Written as DNA, the CDR3 is TGTGCCACTGGGGGGAGAACCCCTAGCACAAATACGCAGTATTTT.

This sequence joins TRBV13 and TRBJ2-4, with TRBD2 identical over 7 bases. Unmatched junction bases numbered 22, after V lost 7 bases and J lost 13 bases. Germline V gene sequence: CDR1 PRHDT, CDR2 FYEKMQ (reference sequence). The CDR3 totals 16 residues. Here the CDR3 DNA reads TGTGCCAGCACCACGTCTAGCGGAGCTGTCGGACGGGAGCAGTACTTC. Its translation is CASTTSSGAVGREQYF.

This clonotype came up a few times. V usage is TRBV24-1 and J usage is TRBJ2-5, with D possibly matching TRBD1 (6 bases). Germline V gives CDR1 KGHDR, CDR2 SFDVKD. This CDR3 is built from 13 residues. V was cut by 9 bases and J by 2 bases, with 12 bases left in between. This CDR3 is CATEGQSQETQYF. For the CDR3, the DNA is TGTGCCACCGAAGGACAGTCTCAAGAGACCCAGTACTTC.

The table lists this clonotype with a few counts. The chain combines TRBV10-3 with TRBJ2-3; D is unclear. Per germline, CDR1 ENHRY and CDR2 SYGVKD. The V and J ends lost 4 bases and 3 bases respectively, with 8 bases between them. This CDR3 is built from 13 residues. In DNA, the CDR3 is TGTGCCATCAGTGTACCAGATACAGATACGCAGTATTTT. Translated: CAISVPDTDTQYF.

CDR3 sequence: CASTSLGSYEQYF. The CDR3 bases are TGTGCCAGCACCTCGTTAGGCTCCTACGAGCAGTACTTC. V and J are TRBV13 and TRBJ2-7, with D hard to call. The CDR3 runs to 13 residues. Deletions cut 7 bases from V and 0 bases from J, with 10 bases between. Germline V CDR1 and CDR2: PRHDT, FYEKMQ (reference sequence).

This clonotype was observed a handful of times. The genes are TRBV27 and TRBJ2-1; 7 positions match TRBD2. This CDR3 has 15 residues. The V segment lost 6 bases and the J segment 2 bases; nucleotides outside the gene matches: 7. The germline V gene encodes CDR1 MNHEY and CDR2 SMNVEV (reference sequence). DNA for the CDR3: TGTGCCAGCAGCCTTAGCGGGCCGGCCTACAATGAGCAGTTCTTC. Translating it yields CASSLSGPAYNEQFF.

The rearrangement uses TRBV28 and TRBJ2-7; a weak D match, TRBD1 (6 bases). The germline V and J ends were trimmed by 3 bases and 11 bases, with 20 bases remaining between them. The CDR3 contains 14 residues. The V gene's germline CDR1 is MDHEN and CDR2 SYDVKM. CDR3 coding DNA: TGTGCCAGCAGTTTCGAAATCAATACAGGGTTTAAGTACTTC. Its protein product is CASSFEINTGFKYF.

This clonotype was seen a few times. This chain joins TRBV7-6 and TRBJ2-7, with 7 bases identical to TRBD2. V lost 3 bases to trimming and J lost 6 bases; unmatched junction nucleotides: 8. Germline values: CDR1 SGHVS, CDR2 FNYEAQ. The CDR3 has 14 residues. As DNA, the CDR3 is TGTGCCAGCAGCTTCCGAACGACTAGCACCGAGCAGTACTTC. Residues: CASSFRTTSTEQYF.